The present TCR beta chain was sequenced within a study of early T cells in non-severe SARS-CoV-2 infection. Study in general: Sequencing was performed on bulk RNA from unsorted whole blood, leaving chains unpaired.

Study-level points and caveats: Reliance on VDJdb matching favored anti-spike CD8 responses; private and CD4 specificities were missed.

There are 14 residues in the CDR3. V was pared by 4 bases and J by 0 bases, with 7 bases between. The germline V gene encodes CDR1 KGHSH and CDR2 LQKENI. The protocol attached unique molecular identifiers to individual cDNA molecules. In TCRdb, the 5' RACE reads were re-called with MiXCR into one record per CDR3 protein. The sample includes some 26,000 distinct CDR3 sequences, 4.8% of them seen just once. This clonotype was observed at least ten times. Its antigen is unidentified. The chain uses TRBV18 and TRBJ1-5; D gene unclear. The material sequenced was whole blood. The receptor was isolated from an adult who was a healthcare worker with PCR-confirmed SARS-CoV-2 infection or an uninfected control (not recorded which). This chain's CDR3 is CASSQTYSNQPQHF. In nucleotides, the CDR3 is TGTGCCAGCTCACAAACTTATAGCAATCAGCCCCAGCATTTT.